This entry lists 31 T cell receptor beta chains sequenced from one sample in a study of blood T cell repertoires in COVID-19. The assay was immunoSEQ multiplex PCR, and TCRdb's table has in-frame clones only and misses some. The sample lists about 120,000 clones, 77% occurring once. Sequencing was performed on peripheral blood. These receptors all stem from a human donor in a cohort sampled during active COVID-19.

The CDR3 is CASSVAGPKEKSGNTIYF. CDR3 bases: TGTGCCAGCAGCGTAGCCGGTCCCAAGGAGAAATCTGGAAACACCATATATTTT. This chain connects TRBV9 to TRBJ1-3; D not resolved. The CDR3 spans 18 residues. Deletions cut 0 bases from V and 1 base from J, with 17 bases between. Germline CDR1 SGDLS, CDR2 YYNGEE. The full variable domain, with the rest looked up from reference TRBV9 and TRBJ1-3, is DSGVTQTPKHLITATGQRVTLRCSPRSGDLSVYWYQQSLDQGLQFLIQYYNGEERAKGNILERFSAQQFPDLHSELNLSSLELGDSALYFCASSVAGPKEKSGNTIYFGEGSWLTVV.

The V and J genes are TRBV4-2 and TRBJ1-1; a weak D match, TRBD1 (5 bases). Germline CDR1 reads LGHNA; CDR2 reads YNFKEQ. This CDR3 has 14 amino acids. Trimming left V 3 bases short and J 9 bases short, with 17 bases between. The CDR3 bases are TGTGCCAGCAGCCAGGAGTACGGGACTTCCAAAGCTTTCTTT. Its protein product is CASSQEYGTSKAFF.

The chain uses TRBV19 and TRBJ1-5, with a tentative D call TRBD1 (6 bases). Germline CDR1 and CDR2: LNHDA and SQIVND (reference sequence). This CDR3 spans 16 amino acids. Trimming shortened V by 5 bases and J by 0 bases, and 14 bases separated the two germline ends. CDR3 sequence (DNA): TGTGCCAGTAGTCTCAACAGGGTTTATAGCAATCAGCCCCAGCATTTT. This encodes CASSLNRVYSNQPQHF.

The rearrangement links TRBV28 to TRBJ1-5; D is perhaps TRBD1 (6 bases). Germline V lookup: CDR1 MDHEN, CDR2 SYDVKM. The V and J ends lost 7 bases and 11 bases respectively, with 18 bases between them. This CDR3 has 13 amino acids. CDR3 residues: CASTLGGSQAQHF. Written as DNA, the CDR3 is TGTGCCAGCACATTAGGGGGTTCCCAGGCCCAGCATTTT. The full variable domain, rest sourced from reference TRBV28 and TRBJ1-5, is DVKVTQSSRYLVKRTGEKVFLECVQDMDHENMFWYRQDPGLGLRLIYFSYDVKMKEKGDIPEGYSVSREKKERFSLILESASTNQTSMYLCASTLGGSQAQHFGDGTRLSIL.

This rearrangement joins TRBV5-4 to TRBJ1-2; possible D gene TRBD1, 5 bases. The V end lost 2 bases, the J end lost 7 bases, and 12 bases lay between the germline ends. Germline loops: CDR1 SGHNT, CDR2 YYREEE (reference sequence). CDR3 size: 13 residues. CDR3 sequence (DNA): TGTGCCAGCAGCTTTGGTTGGGGGGGTGGCTACACCTTC. Protein: CASSFGWGGGYTF.

This rearrangement joins TRBV15 to TRBJ2-7, with 10 bases identical to TRBD1. Germline V gene sequence: CDR1 LNHNV, CDR2 YYDKDF (reference sequence). The J segment lost 2 bases and the V segment lost 7 bases, leaving 5 bases of the junction unmatched. This CDR3 has 14 residues. The CDR3, as DNA: TGTGCCACCAACCCCGGGACAGGGGCCTACGAGCAGTACTTC. Its protein is CATNPGTGAYEQYF.

This chain joins TRBV29-1 and TRBJ2-3; 9 bases align to TRBD2. The length of the CDR3 is 15 residues. Trimming took 0 bases from V and 1 from J; bases not matched to a gene: 2. From germline, CDR1 is SQVTM and CDR2 ANQGSEA. CDR3 residues: CSVEDKRGGTDTQYF. The CDR3, as DNA: TGCAGCGTTGAAGATAAGCGGGGGGGCACAGATACGCAGTATTTT.

The J gene is TRBJ1-2, the V gene TRBV5-1, with 8 bases aligning to TRBD1. Germline V gene data show CDR1 as SGHRS and CDR2 as YFSETQ. The V and J ends lost 4 bases and 5 bases, in that order; junction bases with no gene match: 7. The CDR3 is 14 residues long. CDR3 residues: CASSDGQGGYGYTF. The CDR3 DNA reads TGCGCCAGCAGCGACGGACAGGGCGGTTATGGCTACACCTTC.

V and J are TRBV29-1 and TRBJ2-7, with D maybe TRBD2 (6 bases). Germline V gene sequence: CDR1 SQVTM, CDR2 ANQGSEA. Trimming removed 6 bases from V and 0 bases from J, with 12 bases in between. CDR3 length: 13 amino acids. CDR3 protein: CSVLKGGSYEQYF. The CDR3 DNA reads as TGCAGCGTCCTCAAGGGAGGCTCCTACGAGCAGTACTTC.

Points on this clone: A much more abundant neighbour one base away suggests this may be a read error. Other DNA sequences in this sample translate to the same CDR3. The V gene is TRBV30, the J gene TRBJ2-7, with 7 bases aligning to TRBD1. CDR3 size: 13 residues. Looked up from germline, CDR1 is GTSNPN and CDR2 is SVGIG (reference sequence). V lost 4 bases, J lost 0 bases, and 3 bases stayed unmatched. CDR3 DNA: TGTGCCTGGACACAGGGGAGCTCCTACGAGCAGTACTTC. Translating gives CAWTQGSSYEQYF.

The gene calls are TRBV10-3 and TRBJ1-2; 7 bases line up with TRBD1. Germline V lookup: CDR1 ENHRY, CDR2 SYGVKD. The V and J ends lost 6 bases and 6 bases, in that order; junction bases with no gene match: 7. This CDR3 has 13 amino acids. The CDR3 DNA sequence: TGTGCCATCAGCCCACAGGGGTTCGATGGCTACACCTTC. Translation: CAISPQGFDGYTF.

The chain uses TRBV6-5 and TRBJ1-1; a weak D match, TRBD1 (5 bases). Trimming left V 7 bases short and J 1 base short, with 16 bases between. Germline V lookup: CDR1 MNHEY, CDR2 SVGAGI. The CDR3 consists of 15 residues. Here the CDR3 DNA reads TGTGCCAGCACTACTGGACAATTCGAGAACACTGAAGCTTTCTTT. This sequence encodes CASTTGQFENTEAFF.

The chain joins TRBV28 to TRBJ2-7; TRBD2 agrees at 8 bases. CDR1 is MDHEN, CDR2 SYDVKM, per germline. Germline trimming cut 4 bases from V and 4 bases from J; bases unmatched to any gene: 12. The CDR3 spans 16 residues. The DNA of the CDR3 is TGTGCCAGCAGTTCAAGACTGAGCGGGAGCTTATACGAGCAGTACTTC. Its translation: CASSSRLSGSLYEQYF.

The rearrangement uses TRBV2 and TRBJ2-7, with TRBD2 matching 7 bases. There are 17 residues in the CDR3. The V and J ends lost 6 bases and 2 bases, in that order; junction bases with no gene match: 16. Germline loops: CDR1 SNHLY, CDR2 FYNNEI. The chain's CDR3 is CASRSPGGGSHPYEQYF. The CDR3, as DNA: TGTGCCAGCAGGTCCCCCGGTGGCGGGAGCCACCCCTACGAGCAGTACTTC.

The rearrangement joins TRBV4-2 to TRBJ2-7, with a tentative D call TRBD1 (5 bases). This CDR3 spans 15 amino acids. The germline CDR1 and CDR2 sequences are LGHNA and YNFKEQ. Trimming shortened V by 0 bases and J by 3 bases, and 12 bases separated the two germline ends. The CDR3 protein is CASSQEMGQGYEQYF. In DNA, the CDR3 is TGTGCCAGCAGCCAAGAAATGGGGCAGGGCTACGAGCAGTACTTC.

The chain is built from TRBV7-9 and TRBJ2-7; 8 positions match TRBD1. The CDR3 is 15 amino acids. Germline lookup yields CDR1 SEHNR and CDR2 FQNEAQ (reference sequence). Germline trimming cut 5 bases from V and 2 bases from J; bases unmatched to any gene: 8. The chain's CDR3 is CASSPDRGGTYEQYF. The DNA of the CDR3 is TGTGCCAGCAGCCCTGACAGGGGTGGGACCTACGAGCAGTACTTC.

This chain connects TRBV27 to TRBJ1-6; TRBD1 matches at 9 bases. The CDR3 has 18 amino acids. CDR1 MNHEY and CDR2 SMNVEV come from the germline V gene (reference sequence). J was trimmed by 6 bases and V by 6 bases; bases with no gene match: 15. The CDR3 region is CASRRQGVAFYFNSPLHF. The CDR3 DNA sequence: TGTGCCAGCAGGCGACAGGGGGTCGCCTTCTACTTTAATTCACCCCTCCACTTT.

The rearrangement joins TRBV4-1 to TRBJ2-7, with TRBD2 matching over 7 bases. Losses at the gene ends were 1 base for V and 6 bases for J; bases not matched to a gene: 6. The CDR3 length is 14 residues. Germline CDR1 reads MGHRA; CDR2 reads YSYEKL. The CDR3 sequence: CASSQAVGRGEQYF. The DNA of the CDR3 is TGCGCCAGCAGCCAAGCGGTAGGGAGGGGCGAGCAGTACTTC.

The J gene is TRBJ2-1, the V gene TRBV5-1, with D possibly matching TRBD1 (6 bases). The germline V gene has CDR1 SGHRS and CDR2 YFSETQ. V was trimmed by 5 bases and J by 10 bases, leaving 16 bases between them. The CDR3 runs to 13 residues. This chain's CDR3 is CASSLLGQNEQFF. The CDR3, as DNA: TGCGCCAGCAGTTTGCTCGGACAGAACGAGCAGTTCTTC. Full variable domain (missing parts from reference TRBV5-1 and TRBJ2-1): KAGVTQTPRYLIKTRGQQVTLSCSPISGHRSVSWYQQTPGQGLQFLFEYFSETQRNKGNFPGRFSGRQFSNSRSEMNVSTLELGDSALYLCASSLLGQNEQFFGPGTRLTVL.

This clone occurred a few times. This chain joins TRBV4-1 and TRBJ2-2, with 7 nucleotides matching TRBD2. This CDR3 has 14 amino acids. Germline V gene lookup returns CDR1 MGHRA and CDR2 YSYEKL. V lost 5 bases, J lost 7 bases, and 7 bases stayed unmatched. As DNA, the CDR3 is TGCGCCAGCAGCAGCGGGAACCCTCGCGGGGAGCTGTTTTTT. Its protein product is CASSSGNPRGELFF.

This chain links TRBV5-1 with TRBJ2-2, with 7 bases fitting TRBD1. Germline CDR1 SGHRS, CDR2 YFSETQ. V trimming: 4 bases; J trimming: 0 bases; junction bases outside the gene matches: 3. The CDR3 spans 15 residues. The CDR3, as DNA: TGCGCCAGCAGCCAAGACAGGGCGAACACCGGGGAGCTGTTTTTT. It encodes CASSQDRANTGELFF.

V usage is TRBV7-9 and J usage is TRBJ2-7, with a weak D call TRBD1 (6 bases). V was shortened by 5 bases and J by 2 bases, with 10 bases between the two germline ends. Germline V gene lookup returns CDR1 SEHNR and CDR2 FQNEAQ (reference sequence). CDR3 length: 13 residues. The CDR3 nucleotides are TGTGCCAGCAGCCACGGGACACCCTACGAGCAGTACTTC. Protein product: CASSHGTPYEQYF.

The chain joins TRBV28 to TRBJ2-6; D is undetermined. V gave up 2 bases and J gave up 5 bases, with 13 bases separating them. The CDR3 length is 16 residues. Looked up from germline, CDR1 is MDHEN and CDR2 is SYDVKM. The CDR3 is CASSLDAQAWANVLTF. Here the CDR3 DNA reads TGTGCCAGCAGTTTAGATGCCCAAGCGTGGGCCAACGTCCTGACTTTC.

The chain recombines TRBV10-2 with TRBJ2-7; 9 bases agree with TRBD1. Germline CDR1 and CDR2: WSHSY and SAAADI. V was clipped by 8 bases and J by 4 bases; unmatched bases: 6. The CDR3 runs to 13 residues. The CDR3 sequence: CASGRQGDYEQYF. The CDR3 nucleotides read TGCGCCAGCGGTAGACAGGGGGATTACGAGCAGTACTTC.

The genes are TRBV10-1 and TRBJ2-7; D is possibly TRBD2 (5 bases). V was trimmed by 6 bases and J by 1 base, leaving 10 bases between them. CDR1 is WNHNN and CDR2 is SYGVQD in the germline V gene (reference sequence). The CDR3 spans 13 residues. The CDR3 DNA sequence: TGCGCCAGCAGCGAAACTAGTTCCTACGAGCAGTACTTC. Its translation is CASSETSSYEQYF.

The J gene is TRBJ2-7, the V gene TRBV6-5, with 10 bases lining up with TRBD2. The V and J ends lost 6 bases and 3 bases, in that order; junction bases with no gene match: 5. Germline loops: CDR1 MNHEY, CDR2 SVGAGI. CDR3 size: 14 residues. CDR3 loop: CASRSSGSFYEQYF. The CDR3 region has the DNA TGTGCCAGCAGGTCTAGCGGGAGTTTCTACGAGCAGTACTTC.

V usage is TRBV9 and J usage is TRBJ2-7; 11 bases are a match to TRBD2. With V trimmed by 3 bases and J by 2 bases, 4 bases remained unmatched. Germline V gene data show CDR1 as SGDLS and CDR2 as YYNGEE. The CDR3 length is 15 residues. DNA for the CDR3: TGTGCCAGCAGCGAGGGGACTAGCGGAACCTACGAGCAGTACTTC. The encoded protein is CASSEGTSGTYEQYF.

This chain links TRBV27 with TRBJ1-5; no clear D gene. V was clipped by 8 bases and J by 2 bases, with 10 bases between them. This CDR3 contains 13 residues. Germline V gene sequence: CDR1 MNHEY, CDR2 SMNVEV (reference sequence). In DNA, the CDR3 is TGTGCCAGCGCGGTTTGGGGCAATCAGCCCCAGCATTTT. Translated: CASAVWGNQPQHF.

The chain combines TRBV2 with TRBJ1-3; TRBD1 matches 7 bases. Germline V lookup: CDR1 SNHLY, CDR2 FYNNEI. The CDR3 spans 16 residues. With 6 bases clipped from V and 0 bases from J, the junction kept 8 bases outside the gene matches. The DNA of the CDR3 is TGTGCCAGCAGCACCCTGGGACAGCTCTCTGGAAACACCATATATTTT. Its protein product is CASSTLGQLSGNTIYF.

V and J are TRBV5-1 and TRBJ1-1, with TRBD1 identical over 7 bases. The V segment lost 2 bases and the J segment 1 base; nucleotides outside the gene matches: 5. The CDR3 is made up of 15 amino acids. Looked up from germline, CDR1 is SGHRS and CDR2 is YFSETQ. CDR3 DNA sequence: TGCGCCAGCAGCTTAACAGGGGTTGGGAACACTGAAGCTTTCTTT. As protein: CASSLTGVGNTEAFF.

V usage is TRBV11-2 and J usage is TRBJ2-7; D unclear. V was shortened by 0 bases and J by 7 bases, with 7 bases between the two germline ends. CDR1 and CDR2 from the germline V gene are SGHAT and FQNNGV. The length of the CDR3 is 12 residues. The CDR3 DNA reads as TGTGCCAGCAGCTTAGACCCCCGGGAGCAGTACTTC. Its protein product is CASSLDPREQYF.